This passage covers 16 T cell receptor beta chains from one sample sequenced in a study of read filtering for tumor transcriptome and immune sequencing. Molecular barcoded adaptors covering alpha/delta and beta/gamma chains were used on roughly 400 ng RNA. TCRdb redid the calling of the reads with MiXCR, one entry per CDR3 protein. The data contain some 40,000 distinct CDR3 sequences, 14% of them singletons. Sequencing input: a population of CD138-negative cells sorted from bone marrow. Receptor source: a donor at least 40 years old with multiple myeloma.

This clonotype occurred many times. This chain links TRBV28 with TRBJ1-1, with D possibly matching TRBD1 (6 bases). Deletions cut 6 bases from V and 4 bases from J, with 15 bases between. The CDR3 has 14 amino acids. CDR1 and CDR2 from the germline V gene are MDHEN and SYDVKM. The CDR3 sequence is CASSATGLGTEAFF. CDR3 DNA sequence: TGTGCCAGCAGCGCCACAGGGTTGGGCACTGAAGCTTTCTTT.

This chain uses TRBV11-2 with TRBJ2-5, with 7 bases fitting TRBD1. The CDR3 runs 13 residues. Germline CDR1 SGHAT, CDR2 FQNNGV. V shed 5 bases, J shed 9 bases, and the junction held 9 bases outside the gene matches. CDR3 bases: TGTGCCAGCAGCCCGGACAGGTTTGGGGCCCAGTACTTC. Protein sequence: CASSPDRFGAQYF.

This clonotype was observed at least ten times. The chain recombines TRBV28 with TRBJ1-5, with 7 bases fitting TRBD1. Trimming took 2 bases from V and 7 from J; bases not matched to a gene: 5. The CDR3 consists of 14 residues. The germline V gene encodes CDR1 MDHEN and CDR2 SYDVKM. The DNA for the CDR3 is TGTGCCAGCAGTTTAACAGGGGAGAGACAGCCCCAGCATTTT. As protein: CASSLTGERQPQHF.

Ten or more counts support this clonotype. V and J are TRBV5-4 and TRBJ2-2, with TRBD1 as a possible D gene (6 bases). Trimming took off 4 bases at V and 1 base at J, with 14 bases between the two ends. CDR1 and CDR2 from the germline V gene are SGHNT and YYREEE (reference sequence). The CDR3 totals 16 residues. CDR3 loop: CASSTNRERNTGELFF. The CDR3 DNA reads TGTGCCAGCAGCACCAACAGGGAACGGAACACCGGGGAGCTGTTTTTT.

Many counts were recorded for this clonotype. The chain links TRBV5-8 to TRBJ2-5; D possibly corresponds to TRBD2 (5 bases). CDR3 length: 14 amino acids. Trimming stripped 7 bases from V and 11 bases from J, with 24 bases between. Germline values: CDR1 SGHTS, CDR2 YDEGEE. CDR3 amino acids: CASSKQLGRGPQYF. The CDR3 DNA follows: TGTGCCAGCTCTAAGCAACTTGGCCGGGGTCCGCAGTACTTC.

This clonotype was recorded at least ten times. This likely stems from a read error, as it lies one base from a far larger clone. This chain links TRBV5-8 with TRBJ2-3; tentatively, D is TRBD1 (6 bases). This CDR3 is 15 amino acids long. The V end lost 4 bases, the J end lost 2 bases, and 14 bases lay between the germline ends. CDR1 is SGHTS, CDR2 YDEGEE, per germline. The CDR3 nucleotides read TGTGCCAGCAGCCTGACAGGCCCCAACACAGATACGCAGTATTTT. Amino acid sequence: CASSLTGPNTDTQYF.

This clonotype was picked up many times. V usage is TRBV28 and J usage is TRBJ2-2; 7 bases are shared with TRBD2. The CDR3 extends over 13 amino acids. The germline CDR1 and CDR2 sequences are MDHEN and SYDVKM. The J segment lost 4 bases and the V segment lost 7 bases, leaving 3 bases of the junction unmatched. This CDR3 reads CASKPGGTGELFF. The CDR3 region has the DNA TGTGCCAGCAAGCCGGGGGGCACCGGGGAGCTGTTTTTT. Supplemented by reference TRBV28 and TRBJ2-2, the full variable domain reads DVKVTQSSRYLVKRTGEKVFLECVQDMDHENMFWYRQDPGLGLRLIYFSYDVKMKEKGDIPEGYSVSREKKERFSLILESASTNQTSMYLCASKPGGTGELFFGEGSRLTVL.

This clonotype was recorded at least ten times. The CDR3 DNA reads TGTGCCACCAGTGATTCCGGGACCCCCAATGAGCAGTTCTTC. This translates into CATSDSGTPNEQFF. The V and J genes are TRBV24-1 and TRBJ2-1; D possibly uses TRBD1 or TRBD2 (5 bases each). CDR3 length: 14 residues. The V gene lost 2 bases and the J gene lost 6 bases, with 10 bases spanning the gap. Germline assignment: CDR1 KGHDR and CDR2 SFDVKD.

This clonotype was detected many times. The V gene is TRBV12-3 or TRBV12-4, the J gene TRBJ2-1; a possible D gene is TRBD2 (6 bases). With 6 bases removed from V and 0 bases from J, the gap between germline ends came to 12 bases. CDR3 length: 15 residues. The CDR3 DNA sequence: TGTGCCAGCAGCCGCGGGGACGGCTCCTACAATGAGCAGTTCTTC. It translates to CASSRGDGSYNEQFF.

Many counts were recorded for this clonotype. This chain joins TRBV29-1 and TRBJ2-3; tentatively, D is TRBD1 (7 bases). With 4 bases removed from V and 5 bases from J, the gap between germline ends came to 16 bases. Germline values: CDR1 SQVTM, CDR2 ANQGSEA. This CDR3 region has 14 residues. Here the CDR3 DNA reads TGCAGCGTTGCCCCCTGGGGGGACAGAGATACGCAGTATTTT. Residues: CSVAPWGDRDTQYF.

This clonotype was observed many times. The chain carries TRBV13 and TRBJ2-1, with D uncertain. Trimming shortened V by 2 bases and J by 8 bases, and 7 bases separated the two germline ends. CDR1 is PRHDT and CDR2 is FYEKMQ in the germline V gene (reference sequence). This CDR3 is built from 12 residues. The CDR3: CASSLIPDEQFF. The CDR3, as DNA: TGTGCCAGCAGCTTAATCCCGGATGAGCAGTTCTTC.

This clonotype was picked up many times. The chain links TRBV20-1 to TRBJ1-3; TRBD1 might be the D (6 bases). The V gene lost 3 bases and the J gene lost 3 bases, with 6 bases spanning the gap. Germline V lookup: CDR1 DFQATT, CDR2 SNEGSKA (reference sequence). This CDR3 contains 12 residues. CDR3 region: CSARGHGNTIYF. The CDR3 bases are TGCAGTGCTAGGGGACATGGAAACACCATATATTTT.

This clonotype was seen at least ten times. The chain links TRBV5-1 to TRBJ1-2, with D unclear. The CDR3 is made up of 13 amino acids. CDR1 SGHRS and CDR2 YFSETQ come from the germline V gene. Trimming removed 5 bases from V and 8 bases from J, with 16 bases in between. CDR3 DNA: TGCGCCAGCAGTAGCCAGGCAGGCGACGGCTACACCTTC. Protein sequence: CASSSQAGDGYTF.

Ten or more counts support this clonotype. The chain has TRBV28 and TRBJ1-4, with D possibly TRBD1 on 5 matching bases. V lost 7 bases, J lost 3 bases, and 18 bases lay in between. The CDR3 length is 16 residues. In germline, CDR1 is MDHEN, CDR2 SYDVKM. CDR3 sequence (DNA): TGTGCCAGCACCCACGGTGGGGGGGGATCTAATGAAAAACTGTTTTTT. It is translated as CASTHGGGGSNEKLFF.

J is TRBJ2-7 and V is TRBV27; tentative D call: TRBD1 (6 bases). Germline V gives CDR1 MNHEY, CDR2 SMNVEV (reference sequence). There are 15 residues in the CDR3. The germline V and J ends were trimmed by 4 bases and 2 bases, with 15 bases remaining between them. The CDR3 DNA sequence: TGTGCCAGCAGTTCCGGGACAAGACCGGCCTACGAGCAGTACTTC. It encodes CASSSGTRPAYEQYF.

This clonotype was seen at least ten times. CDR3 bases: TGCAGCGTTGGGGTTCTCAGGAACACTGAAGCTTTCTTT. This translates into CSVGVLRNTEAFF. The V and J genes are TRBV29-1 and TRBJ1-1; the D is unclear. The ends were cut back, 4 bases at V and 1 base at J, with 10 bases in the middle. Germline values: CDR1 SQVTM, CDR2 ANQGSEA. This CDR3 comprises 13 residues.